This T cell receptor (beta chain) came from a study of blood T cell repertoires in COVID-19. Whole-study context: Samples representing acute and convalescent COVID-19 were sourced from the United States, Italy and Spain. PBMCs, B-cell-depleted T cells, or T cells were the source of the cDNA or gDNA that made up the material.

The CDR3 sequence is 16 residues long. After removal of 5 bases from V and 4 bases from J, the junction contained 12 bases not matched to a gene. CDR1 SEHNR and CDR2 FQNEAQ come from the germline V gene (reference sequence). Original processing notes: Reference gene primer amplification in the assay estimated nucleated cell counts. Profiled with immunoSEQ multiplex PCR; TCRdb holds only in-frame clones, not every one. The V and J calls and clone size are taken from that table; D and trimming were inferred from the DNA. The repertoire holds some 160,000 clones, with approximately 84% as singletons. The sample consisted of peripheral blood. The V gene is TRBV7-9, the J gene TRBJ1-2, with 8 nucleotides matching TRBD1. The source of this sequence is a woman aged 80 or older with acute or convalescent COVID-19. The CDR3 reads CASSPRQGTLLYGYTF. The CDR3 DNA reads TGTGCCAGCAGCCCAAGACAGGGGACCCTTCTCTATGGCTACACCTTC.